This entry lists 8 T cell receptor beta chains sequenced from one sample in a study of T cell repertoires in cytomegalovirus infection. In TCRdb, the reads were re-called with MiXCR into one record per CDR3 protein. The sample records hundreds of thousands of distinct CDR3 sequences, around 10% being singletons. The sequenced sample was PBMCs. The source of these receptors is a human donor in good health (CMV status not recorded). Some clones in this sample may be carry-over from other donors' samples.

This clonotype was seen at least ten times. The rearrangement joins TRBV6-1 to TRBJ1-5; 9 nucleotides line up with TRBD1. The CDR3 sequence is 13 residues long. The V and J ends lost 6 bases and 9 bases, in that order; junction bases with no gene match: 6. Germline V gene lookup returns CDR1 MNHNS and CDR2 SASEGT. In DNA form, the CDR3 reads TGTGCCAGCAGGCGGGGACAGGGCGCGCCCCAGCATTTT. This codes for CASRRGQGAPQHF.

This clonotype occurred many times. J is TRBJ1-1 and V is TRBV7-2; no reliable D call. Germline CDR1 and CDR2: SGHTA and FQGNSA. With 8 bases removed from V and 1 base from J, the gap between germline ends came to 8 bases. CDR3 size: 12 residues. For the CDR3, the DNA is TGTGCCAGCGGGCACCCGAACACTGAAGCTTTCTTT. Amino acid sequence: CASGHPNTEAFF. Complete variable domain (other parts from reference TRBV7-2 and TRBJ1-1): GAGVSQSPSNKVTEKGKDVELRCDPISGHTALYWYRQSLGQGLEFLIYFQGNSAPDKSGLPSDRFSAERTGGSVSTLTIQRTQQEDSAVYLCASGHPNTEAFFGQGTRLTVV.

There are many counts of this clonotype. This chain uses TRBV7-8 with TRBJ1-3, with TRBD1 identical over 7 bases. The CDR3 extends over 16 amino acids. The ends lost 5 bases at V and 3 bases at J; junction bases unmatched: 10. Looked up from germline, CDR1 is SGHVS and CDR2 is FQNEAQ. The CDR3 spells CASSEHRGLGGNTIYF. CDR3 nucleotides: TGTGCCAGCAGCGAACATAGGGGGCTTGGTGGAAACACCATATATTTT.

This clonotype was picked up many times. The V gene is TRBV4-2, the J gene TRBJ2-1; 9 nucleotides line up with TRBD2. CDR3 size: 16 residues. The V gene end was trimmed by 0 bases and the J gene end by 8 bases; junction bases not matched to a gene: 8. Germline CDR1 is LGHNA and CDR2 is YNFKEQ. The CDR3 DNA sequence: TGTGCCAGCAGCCAAGATCACCTAGCGGGGTGGGATGAGCAGTTCTTC. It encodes CASSQDHLAGWDEQFF.

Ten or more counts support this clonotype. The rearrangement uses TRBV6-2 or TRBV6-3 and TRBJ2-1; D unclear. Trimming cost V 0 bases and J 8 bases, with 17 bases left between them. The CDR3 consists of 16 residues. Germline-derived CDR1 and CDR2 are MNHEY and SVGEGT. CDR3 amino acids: CASSYSIQIARYEQFF. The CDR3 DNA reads TGTGCCAGCAGTTACTCGATCCAGATCGCGCGCTATGAGCAGTTCTTC.

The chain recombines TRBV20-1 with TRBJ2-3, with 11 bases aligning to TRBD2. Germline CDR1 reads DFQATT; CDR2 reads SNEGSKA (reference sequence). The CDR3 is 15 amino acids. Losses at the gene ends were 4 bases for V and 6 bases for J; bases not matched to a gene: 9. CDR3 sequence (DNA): TGCAGTGCTAAACCGACTAGCGGGGATCCGGATACGCAGTATTTT. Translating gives CSAKPTSGDPDTQYF.

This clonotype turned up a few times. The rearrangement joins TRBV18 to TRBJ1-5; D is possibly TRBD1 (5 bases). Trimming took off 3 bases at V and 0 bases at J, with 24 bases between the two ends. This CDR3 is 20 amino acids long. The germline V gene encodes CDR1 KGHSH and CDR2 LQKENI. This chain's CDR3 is CASSPGAIRLVPNSNQPQHF. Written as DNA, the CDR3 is TGTGCCAGCTCACCCGGGGCCATCCGATTAGTGCCTAATAGCAATCAGCCCCAGCATTTT.

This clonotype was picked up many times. CDR3 amino acids: CASRNPAGSPLHF. The CDR3 DNA is TGTGCCAGCAGGAACCCGGCCGGCTCACCCCTCCACTTT. This chain links TRBV6-2 or TRBV6-3 with TRBJ1-6; unclear D gene. The V end was cut by 6 bases, the J end by 10 bases, with 13 bases between. This CDR3 is 13 amino acids long. Germline V gives CDR1 MNHEY, CDR2 SVGEGT.